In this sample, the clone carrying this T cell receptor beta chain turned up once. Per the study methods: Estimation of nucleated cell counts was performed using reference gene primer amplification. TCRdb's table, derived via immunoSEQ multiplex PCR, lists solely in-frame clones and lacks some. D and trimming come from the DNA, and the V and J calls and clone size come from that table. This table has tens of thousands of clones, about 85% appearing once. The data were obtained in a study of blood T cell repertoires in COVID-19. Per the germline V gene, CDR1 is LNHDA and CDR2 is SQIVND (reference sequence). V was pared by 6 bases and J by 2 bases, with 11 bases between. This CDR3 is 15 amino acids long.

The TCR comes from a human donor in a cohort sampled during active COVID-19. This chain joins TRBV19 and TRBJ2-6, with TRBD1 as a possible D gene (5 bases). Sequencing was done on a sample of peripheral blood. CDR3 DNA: TGTGCCAGTAGGCAGGGCCAGCCTGGGGCCAACGTCCTGACTTTC. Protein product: CASRQGQPGANVLTF.